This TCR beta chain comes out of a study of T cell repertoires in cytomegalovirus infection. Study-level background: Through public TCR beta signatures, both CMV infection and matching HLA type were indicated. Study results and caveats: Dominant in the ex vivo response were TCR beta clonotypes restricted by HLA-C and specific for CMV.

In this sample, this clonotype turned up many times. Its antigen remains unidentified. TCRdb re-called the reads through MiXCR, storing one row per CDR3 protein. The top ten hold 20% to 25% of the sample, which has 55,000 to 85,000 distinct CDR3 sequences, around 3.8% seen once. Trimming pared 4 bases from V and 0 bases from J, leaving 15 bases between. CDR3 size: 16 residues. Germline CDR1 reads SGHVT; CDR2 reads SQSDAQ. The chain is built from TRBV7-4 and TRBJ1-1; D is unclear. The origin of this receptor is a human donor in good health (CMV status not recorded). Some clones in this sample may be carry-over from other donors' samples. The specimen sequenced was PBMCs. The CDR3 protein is CASSSPPGRMNTEAFF. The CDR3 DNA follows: TGTGCCAGCAGCTCACCCCCGGGTCGAATGAACACTGAAGCTTTCTTT.